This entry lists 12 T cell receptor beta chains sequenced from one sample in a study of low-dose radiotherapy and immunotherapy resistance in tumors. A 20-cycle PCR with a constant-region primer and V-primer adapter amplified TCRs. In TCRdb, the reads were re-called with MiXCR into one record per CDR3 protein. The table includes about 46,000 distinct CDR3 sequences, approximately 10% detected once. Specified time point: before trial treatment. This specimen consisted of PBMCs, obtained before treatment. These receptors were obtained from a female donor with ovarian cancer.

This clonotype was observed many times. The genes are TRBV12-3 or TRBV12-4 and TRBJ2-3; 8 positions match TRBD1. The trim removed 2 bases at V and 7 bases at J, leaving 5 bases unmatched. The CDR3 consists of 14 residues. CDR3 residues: CASSLPGGAYTQYF. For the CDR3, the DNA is TGTGCCAGCAGTTTACCAGGGGGCGCATATACGCAGTATTTT.

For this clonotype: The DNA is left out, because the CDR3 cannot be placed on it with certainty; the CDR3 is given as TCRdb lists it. This CDR3 is CASRPRGGTGELFFF. J is TRBJ2-2 and V is TRBV28; TRBD1 was called by the table and not checked on the DNA. Germline CDR1 reads MDHEN; CDR2 reads SYDVKM. The CDR3 spans 15 residues, counting both ends.

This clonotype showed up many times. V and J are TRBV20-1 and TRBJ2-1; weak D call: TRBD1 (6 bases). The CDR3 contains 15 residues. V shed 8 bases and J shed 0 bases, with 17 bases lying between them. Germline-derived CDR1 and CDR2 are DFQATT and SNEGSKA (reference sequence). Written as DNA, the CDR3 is TGCAGTTTTGGGGGTAGGGGGAGCTCCTACAATGAGCAGTTCTTC. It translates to CSFGGRGSSYNEQFF.

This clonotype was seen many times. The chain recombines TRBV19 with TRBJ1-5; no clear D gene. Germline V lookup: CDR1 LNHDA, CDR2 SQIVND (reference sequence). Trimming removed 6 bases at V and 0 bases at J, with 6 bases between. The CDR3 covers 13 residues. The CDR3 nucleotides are TGTGCCAGTAGCCGGAATAGCAATCAGCCCCAGCATTTT. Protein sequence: CASSRNSNQPQHF.

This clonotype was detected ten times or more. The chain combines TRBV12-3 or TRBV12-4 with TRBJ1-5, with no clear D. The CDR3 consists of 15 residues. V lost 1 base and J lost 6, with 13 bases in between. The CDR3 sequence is CASSLEMGGSQPQHF. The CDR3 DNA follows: TGTGCCAGCAGTTTAGAAATGGGAGGGAGTCAGCCCCAGCATTTT.

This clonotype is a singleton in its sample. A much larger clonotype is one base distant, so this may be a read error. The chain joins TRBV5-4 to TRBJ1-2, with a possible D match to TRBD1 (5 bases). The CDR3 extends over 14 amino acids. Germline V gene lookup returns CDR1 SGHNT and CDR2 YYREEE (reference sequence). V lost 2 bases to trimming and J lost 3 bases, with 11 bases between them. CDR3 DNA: TGTGCCAGCAGCTTCGAGGCAGGGTACTATGGCTACACCTTC. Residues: CASSFEAGYYGYTF. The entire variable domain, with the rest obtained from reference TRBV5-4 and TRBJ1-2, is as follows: ETGVTQSPTHLIKTRGQQVTLRCSSQSGHNTVSWYQQALGQGPQFIFQYYREEENGRGNFPPRFSGLQFPNYSSELNVNALELDDSALYLCASSFEAGYYGYTFGSGTRLTVV.

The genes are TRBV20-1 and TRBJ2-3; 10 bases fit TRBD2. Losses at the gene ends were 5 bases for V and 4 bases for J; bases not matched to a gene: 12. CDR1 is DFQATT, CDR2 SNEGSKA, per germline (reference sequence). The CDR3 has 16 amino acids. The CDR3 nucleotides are TGCAGTGCTCAGAAAGCGGGAGGGATAGGGGCAGATACGCAGTATTTT. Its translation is CSAQKAGGIGADTQYF.

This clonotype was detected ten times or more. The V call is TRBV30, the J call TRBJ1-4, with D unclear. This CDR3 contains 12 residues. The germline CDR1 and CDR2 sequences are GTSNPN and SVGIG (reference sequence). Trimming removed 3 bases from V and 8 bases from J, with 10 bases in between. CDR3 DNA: TGTGCCTGGAGCGCGAGGGCAGAAAAACTGTTTTTT. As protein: CAWSARAEKLFF.

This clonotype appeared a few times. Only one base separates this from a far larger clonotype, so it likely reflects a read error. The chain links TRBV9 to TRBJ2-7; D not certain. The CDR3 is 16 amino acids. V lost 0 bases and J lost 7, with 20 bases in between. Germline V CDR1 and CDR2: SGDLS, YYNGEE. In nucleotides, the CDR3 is TGTGCCAGCAGCGTAGCGGGCAGTGGCTCCTACAATGAGCAGTACTTC. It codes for CASSVAGSGSYNEQYF.

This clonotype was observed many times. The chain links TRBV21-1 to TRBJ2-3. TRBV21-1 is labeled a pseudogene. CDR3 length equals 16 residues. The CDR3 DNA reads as TGTGCCAGCAGCAAAATCTGGGCTTCTAGCACAGATACGCAGTATTTT. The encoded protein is CASSKIWASSTDTQYF.

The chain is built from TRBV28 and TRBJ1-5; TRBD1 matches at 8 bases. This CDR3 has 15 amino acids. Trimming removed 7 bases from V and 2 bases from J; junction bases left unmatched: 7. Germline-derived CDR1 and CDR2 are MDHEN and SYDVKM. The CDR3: CASNWQGAGNQPQHF. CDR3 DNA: TGTGCCAGCAACTGGCAGGGGGCCGGCAATCAGCCCCAGCATTTT.

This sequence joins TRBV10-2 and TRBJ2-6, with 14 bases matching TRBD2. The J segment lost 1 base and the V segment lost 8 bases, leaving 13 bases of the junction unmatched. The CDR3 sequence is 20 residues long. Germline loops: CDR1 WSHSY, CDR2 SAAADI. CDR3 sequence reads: CASGGGGLAGGMSGANVLTF. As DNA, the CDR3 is TGCGCCAGCGGAGGCGGCGGACTAGCGGGGGGTATGTCTGGGGCCAACGTCCTGACTTTC.